The TCR beta chain described here comes from a study of cytomegalovirus exposure and HLA in healthy donors. Study results and limitations: TCR clusters originating in the first cohort tended to co-occur in the roughly 110 validation repertoires, according to a later analysis.

The CDR3 consists of 13 residues. Deletions cut 5 bases from V and 1 base from J, with 8 bases between. In germline, CDR1 is ENHRY, CDR2 SYGVKD. It was the approximately 120-subject validation cohort, separate from the approximately 680-subject first cohort, to which the donors belonged. With regard to this clone: Its cognate antigen is unknown.

Clones were read by immunoSEQ multiplex PCR, and TCRdb kept only the in-frame ones, dropping some. This repertoire shows 50,000 to 65,000 clones, 95% found once; its top ten account for roughly 7.3%. The sequenced sample consisted of PBMCs. This sequence joins TRBV10-3 and TRBJ1-1; D gene ambiguous. This sequence originates from a woman younger than 35 in good health and CMV-seropositive. CDR3 amino acids: CAISLAGNTEAFF. CDR3 DNA: TGTGCCATCAGTTTGGCAGGGAACACTGAAGCTTTCTTT.